These 2 T cell receptor beta chains were all obtained from the same sample, sequenced in a study of neoadjuvant nivolumab and ipilimumab in lung cancer (dated by TCRdb to the early 2020s). Preparation of the library involved the immunoSEQ multiplex PCR assay. What TCRdb holds here is the immuneACCESS table cut down to in-frame rearrangements. Part of the clones is not present; checked against another copy, under half of the missing clones reflect an unresolved V gene, and the others are unexplained. For this sample the table gives tens of thousands of clones, of which roughly 89% were detected only once. About 3.5% of the sample rests with the top ten. This sample's time point label indicates: pretherapy, before neoadjuvant immune checkpoint inhibitors. The sequencing used blood, collected before neoadjuvant nivolumab, alone or with ipilimumab. Every receptor here comes from an adult with non-small cell lung cancer. Some clones in this sample may be carry-over from other donors' samples.

The rearrangement links TRBV6-5 to TRBJ2-2; D tentatively fits TRBD1 or TRBD2 (5 bases each). The CDR3 totals 13 residues. Germline CDR1 and CDR2: MNHEY and SVGAGI. Trimming left V 8 bases short and J 0 bases short, with 7 bases between. The CDR3 loop is CASGDPNTGELFF. In DNA form, the CDR3 reads TGTGCCAGCGGGGACCCGAACACCGGGGAGCTGTTTTTT.

This sequence joins TRBV21-1 and TRBJ2-5; the table's D call, TRBD1, has no DNA check behind it. TRBV21-1 is marked as a pseudogene. This CDR3 is built from 13 residues. CDR3 loop: CAPMRTEQETQYF. CDR3 nucleotides: TGTGCCCCCATGCGGACAGAGCAAGAGACCCAGTACTTC.